The source of this T cell receptor (beta chain) is a study of cytomegalovirus exposure and HLA in healthy donors. Study-wide results and limits: Some highly shared sequence variants likely arose as a pipeline artifact. Upon later analysis, HLA-associated TCR beta chains proved more clonally expanded than other, equally common chains. Later findings reportedly placed an Asian-associated ancestry cluster below the roughly 700-donor mean for N-insertions.

Use of 60 Vbeta and 13 Jbeta primers characterized the PCR. In the authors' workflow: About 11 million of the 80 million or so unique TCR beta chains counted in a later analysis were shared. Profiled with immunoSEQ multiplex PCR; TCRdb holds only in-frame clones, not every one. V and J calls and clone size come straight from that table; D and trimming were deduced from the DNA. The sample lists about 100,000 clones; just under 80% were seen once. This clone was observed a handful of times. Its antigen remains unknown. Deletions cut 0 bases from V and 9 bases from J, with 9 bases between. The CDR3 contains 13 residues. Germline CDR1 reads MRHNA; CDR2 reads SNTAGT.

What was sequenced was PBMCs. This clonotype originated in a man aged 25 to 40 in good health and CMV-seronegative. This chain uses TRBV6-4 with TRBJ2-1; D may be TRBD2 (5 bases). The CDR3 nucleotides are TGTGCCAGCAGTGACTCGGACTTCACTGAGCAGTTCTTC. This sequence encodes CASSDSDFTEQFF.